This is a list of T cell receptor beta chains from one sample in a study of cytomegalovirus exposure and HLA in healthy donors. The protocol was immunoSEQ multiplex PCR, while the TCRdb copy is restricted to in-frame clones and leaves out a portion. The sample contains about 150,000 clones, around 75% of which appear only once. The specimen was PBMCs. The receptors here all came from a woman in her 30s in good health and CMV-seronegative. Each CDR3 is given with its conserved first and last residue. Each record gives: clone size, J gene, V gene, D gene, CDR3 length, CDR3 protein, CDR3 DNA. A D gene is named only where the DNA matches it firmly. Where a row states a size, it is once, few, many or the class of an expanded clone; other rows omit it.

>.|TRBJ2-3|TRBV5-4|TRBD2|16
CASSAKLAGVDIPQYF
TGTGCCAGCAGCGCCAAACTAGCGGGGGTGGATATACCGCAGTATTTT
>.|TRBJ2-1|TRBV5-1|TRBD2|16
CASSWSGTSSYNEQFF
TGCGCCAGCAGCTGGTCCGGGACTAGCTCCTACAATGAGCAGTTCTTC
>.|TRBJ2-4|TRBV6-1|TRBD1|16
CASSERGQVTKNIQYF
TGTGCCAGCAGTGAAAGGGGGCAGGTAACCAAAAACATTCAGTACTTC
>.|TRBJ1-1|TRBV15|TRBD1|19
CATSRDLGKRQGGNTEAFF
TGTGCCACCAGCAGAGATCTAGGGAAAAGACAGGGAGGGAACACTGAAGCTTTCTTT
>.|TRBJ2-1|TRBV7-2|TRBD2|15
CASSLEGGRWDEQFF
TGTGCCAGCAGCTTAGAGGGCGGGAGGTGGGATGAGCAGTTCTTC
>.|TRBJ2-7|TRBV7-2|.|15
CASSFIADSTYEQYF
TGTGCCAGCAGCTTCATCGCGGACAGTACCTACGAGCAGTACTTC
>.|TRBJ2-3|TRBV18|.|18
CASSPLPPVAGNSDTQYF
TGTGCCAGCTCACCTCTCCCACCGGTCGCAGGGAACTCAGATACGCAGTATTTT
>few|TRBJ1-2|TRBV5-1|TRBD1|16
CASSSLGQPDPGGYTF
TGCGCCAGCAGCTCGCTGGGACAGCCCGACCCGGGGGGCTACACCTTC
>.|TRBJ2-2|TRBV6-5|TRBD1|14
CASNGRGLTGELFF
TGTGCCAGCAATGGCAGGGGGCTGACCGGGGAGCTGTTTTTT
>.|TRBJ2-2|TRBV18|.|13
CASSPAGTGELFF
TGTGCCAGCTCACCAGCGGGCACCGGGGAGCTGTTTTTT
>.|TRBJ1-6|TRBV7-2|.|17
CASTDPRGGTYNSPLHF
TGTGCCAGCACCGATCCCCGCGGGGGAACCTATAATTCACCCCTCCACTTT
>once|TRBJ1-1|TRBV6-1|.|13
CASVNQVNTEAFF
TGTGCCAGTGTAAACCAGGTTAACACTGAAGCTTTCTTT
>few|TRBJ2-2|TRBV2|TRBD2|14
CASSDSGGSKELFF
TGTGCCAGCAGTGACAGCGGGGGGAGTAAGGAGCTGTTTTTT
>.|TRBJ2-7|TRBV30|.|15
CAWNPRGIPSYEQYF
TGTGCCTGGAATCCTAGGGGGATCCCTTCCTACGAGCAGTACTTC
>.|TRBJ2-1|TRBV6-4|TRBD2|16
CASSPRVAGRSNEQFF
TGTGCCAGCAGTCCCCGCGTAGCGGGAAGAAGTAATGAGCAGTTCTTC
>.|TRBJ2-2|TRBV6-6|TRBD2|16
CASSYPPGGSTGELFF
TGTGCCAGCAGTTACCCTCCGGGGGGGTCGACCGGGGAGCTGTTTTTT
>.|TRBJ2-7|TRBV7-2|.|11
CASSLYYEQYF
TGTGCCAGCAGCTTATATTACGAGCAGTACTTC
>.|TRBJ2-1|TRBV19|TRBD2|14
CASSQGTSGSKQFF
TGTGCCAGTAGTCAAGGGACTAGCGGGAGTAAGCAGTTCTTC
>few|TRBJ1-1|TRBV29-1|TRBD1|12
CSVDTGGARAFF
TGCAGCGTAGATACAGGGGGCGCGCGGGCTTTCTTT
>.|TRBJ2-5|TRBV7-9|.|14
CASSLVGEVETQYF
TGTGCCAGCAGCTTAGTAGGGGAGGTCGAGACCCAGTACTTC
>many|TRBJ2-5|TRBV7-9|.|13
CASSPKGPETQYF
TGTGCCAGCAGCCCGAAGGGGCCGGAGACCCAGTACTTC
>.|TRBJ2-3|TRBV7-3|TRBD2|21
CASSLILFGWASGTDTDTQYF
TGTGCCAGCAGCTTAATACTGTTCGGATGGGCTAGCGGGACTGACACAGATACGCAGTATTTT
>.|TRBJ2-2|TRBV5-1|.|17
CASSGRLEARNTGELFF
TGCGCCAGCAGCGGTAGACTAGAGGCACGGAACACCGGGGAGCTGTTTTTT
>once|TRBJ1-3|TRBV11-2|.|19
CASSLDHPGQLFSGNTIYF
TGTGCCAGCAGCTTAGATCACCCCGGACAGCTCTTCTCTGGAAACACCATATATTTT
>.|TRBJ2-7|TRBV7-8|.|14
CASKSVHHSGEQYF
TGTGCCAGCAAGTCGGTCCACCACAGCGGCGAGCAGTACTTC
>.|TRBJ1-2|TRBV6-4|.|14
CASTGTGTNYGYTF
TGTGCCAGCACTGGGACTGGGACTAACTATGGCTACACCTTC
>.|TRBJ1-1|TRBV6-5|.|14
CASRAGRQNTEAFF
TGTGCCAGTCGGGCCGGGAGGCAAAACACTGAAGCTTTCTTT
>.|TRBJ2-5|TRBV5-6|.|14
CASSTTEYQETQYF
TGTGCCAGCAGCACCACAGAGTACCAAGAGACCCAGTACTTC
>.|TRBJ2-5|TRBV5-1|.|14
CASSTDIDGVTQYF
TGCGCCAGCAGCACGGACATCGATGGGGTGACCCAGTACTTC
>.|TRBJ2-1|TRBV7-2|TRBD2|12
CASSPTGLGLLF
TGTGCCAGCAGCCCGACGGGACTAGGCCTCCTCTTC
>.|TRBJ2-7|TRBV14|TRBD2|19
CASSQEQMNSGSISYEQYF
TGTGCCAGCAGCCAAGAGCAAATGAATAGCGGGAGTATAAGCTACGAGCAGTACTTC
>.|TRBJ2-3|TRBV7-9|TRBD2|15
CASSLGTSDTDTQYF
TGTGCCAGCAGCCTTGGGACTAGCGACACAGATACGCAGTATTTT
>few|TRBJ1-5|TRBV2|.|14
CASSTLRGNQPQHF
TGTGCCAGCAGCACCCTCCGGGGAAATCAGCCCCAGCATTTT
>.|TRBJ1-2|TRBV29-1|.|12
CSVGRVTHGYTF
TGCAGCGTTGGCAGGGTAACCCATGGCTACACCTTC
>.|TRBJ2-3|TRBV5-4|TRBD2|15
CASSLDSGGPDTQYF
TGTGCCAGCAGCTTGGACTCGGGGGGGCCAGATACGCAGTATTTT
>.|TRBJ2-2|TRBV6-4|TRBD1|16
CASSRWTGGNTGELFF
TGTGCCAGCAGTCGATGGACAGGGGGAAACACCGGGGAGCTGTTTTTT
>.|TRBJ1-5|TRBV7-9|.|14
CASSSGGVGQPQHF
TGTGCCAGCAGCTCCGGGGGGGTCGGGCAGCCCCAGCATTTT
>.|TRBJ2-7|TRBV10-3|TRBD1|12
CATRDRAYEQYF
TGTGCCACCCGGGACAGGGCCTACGAGCAGTACTTC
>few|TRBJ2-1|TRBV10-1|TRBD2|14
CASSAAGGRNEQFF
TGCGCCAGCAGTGCAGCGGGGGGGCGGAATGAGCAGTTCTTC
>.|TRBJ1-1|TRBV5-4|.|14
CASSLRGGNTEAFF
TGTGCCAGCAGCCTTAGGGGGGGGAACACTGAAGCTTTCTTT
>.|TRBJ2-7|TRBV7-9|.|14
CSSSQDSASYEQYF
TGTTCCAGCAGCCAAGACAGTGCTTCCTACGAGCAGTACTTC
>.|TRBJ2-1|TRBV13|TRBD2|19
CASSLDPPLLAGETDEQFF
TGTGCCAGCAGCTTAGACCCCCCGTTACTAGCGGGGGAAACGGATGAGCAGTTCTTC
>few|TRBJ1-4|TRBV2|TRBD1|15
CASSPLDIGGEKLFF
TGTGCCAGCAGCCCGTTGGACATAGGGGGCGAAAAACTGTTTTTT
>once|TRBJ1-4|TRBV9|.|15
CASSVDNSGDEKLFF
TGTGCCAGCAGCGTAGACAATTCAGGGGATGAAAAACTGTTTTTT
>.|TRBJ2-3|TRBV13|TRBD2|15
CASSPGTRGTDTQYF
TGTGCCAGCAGCCCCGGGACTAGGGGGACAGATACGCAGTATTTT
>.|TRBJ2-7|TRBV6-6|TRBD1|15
CASSFPGTGAYEQYF
TGTGCCAGCAGTTTCCCCGGGACAGGGGCCTACGAGCAGTACTTC
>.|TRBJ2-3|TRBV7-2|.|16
CASSPPGTRSTDTQYF
TGTGCCAGCAGCCCCCCCGGGACACGGAGCACAGATACGCAGTATTTT
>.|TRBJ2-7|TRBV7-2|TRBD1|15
CASSYGQGAAYEQYF
TGTGCCAGCAGTTACGGACAGGGGGCAGCCTACGAGCAGTACTTC
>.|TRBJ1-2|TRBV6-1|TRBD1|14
CASSHRGRNYGYTF
TGTGCCAGCAGTCACAGGGGAAGGAACTATGGCTACACCTTC
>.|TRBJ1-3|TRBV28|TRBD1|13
CASRTGGRHTIYF
TGTGCCAGCAGGACAGGGGGACGGCACACCATATATTTT
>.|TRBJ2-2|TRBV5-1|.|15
CASSLGASNTGELFF
TGCGCCAGCAGCTTGGGCGCGTCGAACACCGGGGAGCTGTTTTTT
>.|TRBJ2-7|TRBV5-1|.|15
CASSSGRLLTYEQYF
TGCGCCAGCAGCTCGGGGAGGCTACTTACCTACGAGCAGTACTTC
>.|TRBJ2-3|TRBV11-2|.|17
CASSLGGAGSGTDTQYF
TGTGCCAGCAGCCTGGGGGGGGCTGGGTCCGGCACAGATACGCAGTATTTT
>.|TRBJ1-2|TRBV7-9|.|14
CASSFGGLFYGYTF
TGTGCCAGCAGCTTCGGGGGGCTCTTCTATGGCTACACCTTC
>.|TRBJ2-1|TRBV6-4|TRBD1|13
CASSEEDRGLQFF
TGTGCCAGCAGCGAAGAGGACAGGGGGCTGCAGTTCTTC